Listed below are T cell receptor beta chains from one sample, sequenced in a study of T cell responses to AZD1222 COVID-19 vaccine. Sequenced by immunoSEQ multiplex PCR; TCRdb stores in-frame clones only, minus some. The profile shows over 110,000 clones, roughly nine tenths of them singletons. The sequences come from peripheral blood, collected 28 days after the second AZD1222 dose. The source is an adult who received the AZD1222 COVID-19 vaccine. The CDR3 runs from the conserved cysteine through the conserved F or W. Fields, in order: CDR3 DNA, CDR3 protein, D gene, J gene, clone size, V gene. A D gene is named only where the DNA matches it firmly. Expanded clones are given a class, and other clones once, few, many or no size at all.

cdr3_nt: TGTGCCAGCAGTTTGGGGAGTATTTCACCCCTCCACTTT
cdr3_aa: CASSLGSISPLHF
d_call: NA
j_call: TRBJ1-6
clone_size: NA
v_call: TRBV28

cdr3_nt: TGTGCCAGCAGAGAGGACACCTGGACTGAAGCTTTCTTT
cdr3_aa: CASREDTWTEAFF
d_call: NA
j_call: TRBJ1-1
clone_size: NA
v_call: TRBV7-9

cdr3_nt: TGTGCCAGCAGCCCGGGACCCAGCTACGAGCAGTACTTC
cdr3_aa: CASSPGPSYEQYF
d_call: NA
j_call: TRBJ2-7
clone_size: NA
v_call: TRBV5-6

cdr3_nt: TGTGCCAGTAGTATAAGGGGACAGACTCCCTATGGCTACACCTTC
cdr3_aa: CASSIRGQTPYGYTF
d_call: TRBD1
j_call: TRBJ1-2
clone_size: once
v_call: TRBV19

cdr3_nt: TGTGCCAGCAGCACACAGGGGCTCTATGGCTACACCTTC
cdr3_aa: CASSTQGLYGYTF
d_call: TRBD1
j_call: TRBJ1-2
clone_size: once
v_call: TRBV3-1/TRBV3-2

cdr3_nt: TGTGCCACCAACACGGGAGATAGCACCGGGGAGCTGTTTTTT
cdr3_aa: CATNTGDSTGELFF
d_call: NA
j_call: TRBJ2-2
clone_size: NA
v_call: TRBV6-5

cdr3_nt: TGTGCCAGCTCACCGCCGGGTGACACTGAAGCTTTCTTT
cdr3_aa: CASSPPGDTEAFF
d_call: NA
j_call: TRBJ1-1
clone_size: once
v_call: TRBV18

cdr3_nt: TGTGCCAGCAAGAACGGCCCATACTATGGCTACACCTTC
cdr3_aa: CASKNGPYYGYTF
d_call: NA
j_call: TRBJ1-2
clone_size: NA
v_call: TRBV7-2

cdr3_nt: TGTGCCAGCAGTGCAACCCGGGAGGGCCTTCGTAATGAGCAGTTCTTC
cdr3_aa: CASSATREGLRNEQFF
d_call: TRBD2
j_call: TRBJ2-1
clone_size: NA
v_call: TRBV25-1

cdr3_nt: TGTGCCAGCAGCTTGGATCCCGGGAGCTCCTACAATGAGCAGTTCTTC
cdr3_aa: CASSLDPGSSYNEQFF
d_call: NA
j_call: TRBJ2-1
clone_size: NA
v_call: TRBV5-5

cdr3_nt: TGTGCCAGCAGCACCGAGTACAATGAGCAGTTCTTC
cdr3_aa: CASSTEYNEQFF
d_call: NA
j_call: TRBJ2-1
clone_size: NA
v_call: TRBV7-2

cdr3_nt: TGTGCCAGCAGTGATAGCTTTTCTATTGGGTTCCGGGGCTACACCTTC
cdr3_aa: CASSDSFSIGFRGYTF
d_call: NA
j_call: TRBJ1-2
clone_size: NA
v_call: TRBV2

cdr3_nt: TGTGCCAGTAGTACGGACGGGGCTGAAAACTATGGCTACACCTTC
cdr3_aa: CASSTDGAENYGYTF
d_call: NA
j_call: TRBJ1-2
clone_size: NA
v_call: TRBV19

cdr3_nt: TGTGCCAGCAGGCTTTCGTATAGCAATCAGCCCCAGCATTTT
cdr3_aa: CASRLSYSNQPQHF
d_call: NA
j_call: TRBJ1-5
clone_size: NA
v_call: TRBV2

cdr3_nt: TGTGCCAGCTCACCAGACAGGGTGCAGACTGAAGCTTTCTTT
cdr3_aa: CASSPDRVQTEAFF
d_call: TRBD1
j_call: TRBJ1-1
clone_size: NA
v_call: TRBV18

cdr3_nt: TGTGCCAGCAGCTTGGCCGGGACAGGGACGGAGACCCAGTACTTC
cdr3_aa: CASSLAGTGTETQYF
d_call: TRBD1
j_call: TRBJ2-5
clone_size: NA
v_call: TRBV5-4

cdr3_nt: TGTGCCAGCAGCAGACACCGGGACCCTGGCACTGAAGCTTTCTTT
cdr3_aa: CASSRHRDPGTEAFF
d_call: NA
j_call: TRBJ1-1
clone_size: NA
v_call: TRBV9

cdr3_nt: TGCGCCAGCAGCCAAAGGACTAGCGGGATCTACGAGCAGTACTTC
cdr3_aa: CASSQRTSGIYEQYF
d_call: TRBD2
j_call: TRBJ2-7
clone_size: medium-sized
v_call: TRBV4-1

cdr3_nt: TGTGCCATCATCGAAAAGGAGGGGGCTGATGAGCAGTTCTTC
cdr3_aa: CAIIEKEGADEQFF
d_call: NA
j_call: TRBJ2-1
clone_size: NA
v_call: TRBV10-3

cdr3_nt: TGTGCCAGCTCACCGCTGGGAAGCCCTTGGGTTGAAAAACTGTTTTTT
cdr3_aa: CASSPLGSPWVEKLFF
d_call: NA
j_call: TRBJ1-4
clone_size: NA
v_call: TRBV18

cdr3_nt: TGTGCCAGCAGTCCTCCGCCTGGACCCATGGGGGAGCAGTACTTC
cdr3_aa: CASSPPPGPMGEQYF
d_call: NA
j_call: TRBJ2-7
clone_size: NA
v_call: TRBV28

cdr3_nt: TGTGCCAGCTGGTCCGGGGACAGGACCTCTGGCTACACCTTC
cdr3_aa: CASWSGDRTSGYTF
d_call: TRBD1
j_call: TRBJ1-2
clone_size: NA
v_call: TRBV28

cdr3_nt: TGCGCCAGCAGCCCTGGACAGGGGGCAGGTACGCAGTATTTT
cdr3_aa: CASSPGQGAGTQYF
d_call: TRBD1
j_call: TRBJ2-3
clone_size: NA
v_call: TRBV5-1

cdr3_nt: TGTGCCAGCAGCCTGGTGCCGAGGGAGGCCGGGGAGCTGTTTTTT
cdr3_aa: CASSLVPREAGELFF
d_call: NA
j_call: TRBJ2-2
clone_size: once
v_call: TRBV7-2

cdr3_nt: TGTGCCAGCAGTTACAGGATCACAGATACGCAGTATTTT
cdr3_aa: CASSYRITDTQYF
d_call: NA
j_call: TRBJ2-3
clone_size: NA
v_call: TRBV27

cdr3_nt: TGTGCCAGCAGATTCAACAGTCCCCCGGGGACTGAAGCTTTCTTT
cdr3_aa: CASRFNSPPGTEAFF
d_call: NA
j_call: TRBJ1-1
clone_size: NA
v_call: TRBV6-5

cdr3_nt: TGTGCCAGCAGCCTGATCGGACAGGGCAGCACAGATACGCAGTATTTT
cdr3_aa: CASSLIGQGSTDTQYF
d_call: TRBD1
j_call: TRBJ2-3
clone_size: NA
v_call: TRBV3-1/TRBV3-2

cdr3_nt: TGTGCCAGCAGTTACAGGACCGGCAAAAACATTCAGTACTTC
cdr3_aa: CASSYRTGKNIQYF
d_call: NA
j_call: TRBJ2-4
clone_size: NA
v_call: TRBV6-2/TRBV6-3

cdr3_nt: TGTGCCAGTAGTGACTCACCTTCCGACGAAGGCGATGAGCAGTTCTTC
cdr3_aa: CASSDSPSDEGDEQFF
d_call: NA
j_call: TRBJ2-1
clone_size: NA
v_call: TRBV19

cdr3_nt: TGTGCCAGCAGTCCGACGACGGGGCCCGGAAACACCATATATTTT
cdr3_aa: CASSPTTGPGNTIYF
d_call: NA
j_call: TRBJ1-3
clone_size: NA
v_call: TRBV6-2/TRBV6-3

cdr3_nt: TGTGCCAGCAGCTTCGGGTTAACTGGGGCCGGGGAGCTGTTTTTT
cdr3_aa: CASSFGLTGAGELFF
d_call: NA
j_call: TRBJ2-2
clone_size: NA
v_call: TRBV11-3

cdr3_nt: TGCGCCAGCAGCTTGTTGTACTCGACCACAGATACGCAGTATTTT
cdr3_aa: CASSLLYSTTDTQYF
d_call: NA
j_call: TRBJ2-3
clone_size: NA
v_call: TRBV5-1

cdr3_nt: TGTGCCAGCAGCTTCCGCACAGGGGCCAATTCACCCCTCCACTTT
cdr3_aa: CASSFRTGANSPLHF
d_call: TRBD1
j_call: TRBJ1-6
clone_size: NA
v_call: TRBV5-4

cdr3_nt: TGTGCCAGCCGTGGACACCGGCCTTATCAGCCCCAGCATTTT
cdr3_aa: CASRGHRPYQPQHF
d_call: NA
j_call: TRBJ1-5
clone_size: NA
v_call: TRBV6-6

cdr3_nt: TGTGCCAGCAGTGAAGGGCAGAGCAATCAGCCCCAGCATTTT
cdr3_aa: CASSEGQSNQPQHF
d_call: NA
j_call: TRBJ1-5
clone_size: once
v_call: TRBV6-1

cdr3_nt: TGTGCCAGTAGAGATATGCAGGGGATCCGAGCTTTCTTT
cdr3_aa: CASRDMQGIRAFF
d_call: NA
j_call: TRBJ1-1
clone_size: NA
v_call: TRBV19

cdr3_nt: TGTGCCAGCTCACACTGGACACTCGCGAACACCGGGGAGCTGTTTTTT
cdr3_aa: CASSHWTLANTGELFF
d_call: NA
j_call: TRBJ2-2
clone_size: NA
v_call: TRBV18

cdr3_nt: TGCGCCAGCAGTCAATCGACAAGGAATAATTCACCCCTCCACTTT
cdr3_aa: CASSQSTRNNSPLHF
d_call: NA
j_call: TRBJ1-6
clone_size: NA
v_call: TRBV23-1

cdr3_nt: TGTGCCATCAGTGGGGGGGATGAAGCTTTCTTT
cdr3_aa: CAISGGDEAFF
d_call: NA
j_call: TRBJ1-1
clone_size: NA
v_call: TRBV10-3

cdr3_nt: TGTGCCTGGGCCCGAGGTGGTGGTAGTGAAGCTTTCTTT
cdr3_aa: CAWARGGGSEAFF
d_call: NA
j_call: TRBJ1-1
clone_size: NA
v_call: TRBV30

cdr3_nt: TGCGCCAGCAGCTTGTACCCCCAGGGGTCAAGCAATCAGCCCCAGCATTTT
cdr3_aa: CASSLYPQGSSNQPQHF
d_call: NA
j_call: TRBJ1-5
clone_size: NA
v_call: TRBV5-1

cdr3_nt: TGTGCCAGCAGTTTTGCTGGGATAAATCAGCCCCAGCATTTT
cdr3_aa: CASSFAGINQPQHF
d_call: NA
j_call: TRBJ1-5
clone_size: NA
v_call: TRBV27